Reported below is one T cell receptor beta chain. As yet, its antigen is unknown. About 95% CD4+ purity was typical by flow cytometry. These data come from a study of untreated major depressive disorder. General study results and limits: CD4+ T cells from depressed patients used TRBV05-01 (Vbeta 5.1) more often than controls.

V was clipped by 0 bases and J by 1 base, with 7 bases between them. From germline, CDR1 is SGHAT and CDR2 FQNNGV. CDR3 size: 15 residues. Some clones are missing from TCRdb's copy, which holds only in-frame ones; the method was immunoSEQ multiplex PCR. The table lists under 15,000 clones, around nine tenths of them singletons. This rearrangement joins TRBV11-2 to TRBJ1-3; D gene uncertain. The TCR was taken from a woman aged 25-40 years with major depressive disorder. The material sequenced was CD4+ T cells from PBMCs. As DNA, the CDR3 is TGTGCCAGCAGCTTAGATCGGGTATCTGGAAACACCATATATTTT. Its translation is CASSLDRVSGNTIYF.